This entry lists 21 T cell receptor beta chains sequenced from one sample in a study of T cell responses to AZD1222 COVID-19 vaccine listed by TCRdb under 2021. The time point tag for this specimen amounts to: about 28 days (+/-7) after the second vaccine dose. The method was the immunoSEQ multiplex PCR assay. TCRdb mirrors the immuneACCESS table, restricted to in-frame sequences. Some clones are absent from its copies; in checked studies, under half trace to an unresolved V gene, and the reason for the others is unknown. Recorded for this sample are 92,000 or so clones; approximately 90% of them occurred a single time. Jointly, the top ten make up approximately 5% of the sample. Sequencing was performed on peripheral blood, taken 28 days after the second AZD1222 dose. The receptors shown here come from an adult who received the AZD1222 COVID-19 vaccine.

The V call is TRBV7-2, the J call TRBJ1-3; possible D gene TRBD1, 6 bases. The CDR3 sequence is 19 residues long. Trimming removed 5 bases from V and 0 bases from J, with 23 bases in between. Germline values: CDR1 SGHTA, CDR2 FQGNSA. CDR3 nucleotides: TGTGCCAGCAGCCCCCGTGGAGGGGACATCACTGACTCTGGAAACACCATATATTTT. Translating it yields CASSPRGGDITDSGNTIYF.

The chain combines TRBV29-1 with TRBJ1-1, with D perhaps matching TRBD1 (5 bases). V was clipped by 0 bases and J by 4 bases, with 12 bases between them. The CDR3 has 14 amino acids. Germline V gene data show CDR1 as SQVTM and CDR2 as ANQGSEA. For the CDR3, the DNA is TGCAGCGTTGAAGAGGGGCCTGAGGGCACTGAAGCTTTCTTT. Protein: CSVEEGPEGTEAFF.

The V and J genes are TRBV6-4 and TRBJ2-3; 7 nucleotides match TRBD1. There are 15 residues in the CDR3. CDR1 and CDR2 from the germline V gene are MRHNA and SNTAGT. J gave up 1 base and V 3 bases, and 4 bases lay outside the gene matches. The CDR3 coding sequence is TGTGCCAGCAGTGAGTCCGGGACAGGCACAGATACGCAGTATTTT. Encoded protein: CASSESGTGTDTQYF.

This clone was detected only once. The chain links TRBV27 to TRBJ1-1; D remains unclear. This CDR3 contains 16 residues. With 4 bases removed from V and 4 bases from J, the gap between germline ends came to 19 bases. The germline gives CDR1 MNHEY, CDR2 SMNVEV (reference sequence). CDR3 sequence (DNA): TGTGCCAGCAGTTCATCCGACTTAGGAGGTACCACTGAAGCTTTCTTT. Its protein product is CASSSSDLGGTTEAFF.

V gene TRBV11-3 combines with J gene TRBJ1-1, with a tentative D call TRBD1 (5 bases). This CDR3 is built from 15 residues. V was cut by 0 bases and J by 9 bases, with 17 bases left in between. CDR1 is SGHNT and CDR2 is YENEEA in the germline V gene. The CDR3 protein is CASSLDSNRQGQAFF. The CDR3 coding sequence is TGTGCCAGCAGCTTAGATTCTAATCGGCAGGGCCAAGCTTTCTTT.

The chain recombines TRBV11-2 with TRBJ1-4, with unresolved D. V lost 5 bases to trimming and J lost 5 bases, with 12 bases between them. The CDR3 is 14 residues long. The germline V gene has CDR1 SGHAT and CDR2 FQNNGV. The CDR3 DNA reads as TGTGCCAGCAGCCGGACTTCCGCAAATGAAAAACTGTTTTTT. This codes for CASSRTSANEKLFF.

The chain recombines TRBV5-1 with TRBJ1-1; possible D gene TRBD1, 6 bases. Trimming left V 4 bases short and J 4 bases short, with 20 bases between. The CDR3 is 16 residues long. CDR1 and CDR2 from the germline V gene are SGHRS and YFSETQ. CDR3 sequence (DNA): TGCGCCAGCAGCATTCAGGGGAGTGGCGCGGGCACTGAAGCTTTCTTT. This gives the protein CASSIQGSGAGTEAFF.

This clone occurred once. The V call is TRBV12-3 or TRBV12-4, the J call TRBJ2-5, with 12 bases lining up with TRBD2. Losses at the gene ends were 6 bases for V and 6 bases for J; bases not matched to a gene: 2. This CDR3 is 13 amino acids long. CDR3 loop: CASRGLAGQTQYF. In DNA form, the CDR3 reads TGTGCCAGCAGGGGACTAGCGGGTCAGACCCAGTACTTC.

This clone was counted once. Relative to the germline gene, one junction end is altered; a read error may explain this. The chain uses TRBV4-3 and TRBJ2-1, with 15 nucleotides matching TRBD2. Germline V gives CDR1 LGHNA, CDR2 YSLEER. The CDR3 is 17 residues long. CDR3: CASSQDLAGLAGGFLVF. The DNA of the CDR3 is TGCGCCAGCAGCCAAGATCTGGCGGGACTAGCGGGGGGCTTTTTGGTCTTC.

Worth noting for this clone: This specimen includes other DNA sequences encoding the same CDR3. The V call is TRBV18, the J call TRBJ2-2; D call uncertain. V shed 6 bases and J shed 1 base, with 3 bases lying between them. The germline CDR1 and CDR2 sequences are KGHSH and LQKENI. This CDR3 spans 12 amino acids. The CDR3 loop is CASSWNTGELFF. The DNA for the CDR3 is TGTGCCAGCTCCTGGAACACCGGGGAGCTGTTTTTT.

V usage is TRBV6-2 or TRBV6-3 and J usage is TRBJ2-1, with 11 nucleotides matching TRBD2. The CDR3 sequence is 16 residues long. Germline V lookup: CDR1 MNHEY, CDR2 SVGEGT. V shed 5 bases and J 2 bases; nucleotides not matched to a gene: 5. The CDR3 reads CASSDRLAGTYNEQFF. The CDR3 region has the DNA TGTGCCAGCAGTGACCGACTAGCGGGGACCTACAATGAGCAGTTCTTC.

This chain joins TRBV19 and TRBJ1-1; D unclear. The length of the CDR3 is 15 residues. Between the trimmed V and J ends, which lost 5 bases and 0 bases, there was a span of 13 bases. Germline CDR1 is LNHDA and CDR2 is SQIVND (reference sequence). CDR3 in amino acids: CASSAGVHMNTEAFF. The CDR3 DNA reads as TGTGCCAGTAGTGCGGGAGTTCATATGAACACTGAAGCTTTCTTT. Combining the CDR3 with reference TRBV19 and TRBJ1-1 gives the whole variable domain DGGITQSPKYLFRKEGQNVTLSCEQNLNHDAMYWYRQDPGQGLRLIYYSQIVNDFQKGDIAEGYSVSREKKESFPLTVTSAQKNPTAFYLCASSAGVHMNTEAFFGQGTRLTVV.

This chain connects TRBV6-2 or TRBV6-3 to TRBJ2-2; TRBD2 might be the D (7 bases). The CDR3 is made up of 16 amino acids. V lost 3 bases to trimming and J lost 5 bases, with 16 bases between them. Germline values: CDR1 MNHEY, CDR2 SVGEGT. The CDR3 region has the DNA TGTGCCAGCAGTTATGTTGCGGGGGCGCATACCGGGGAGCTGTTTTTT. Encoded protein: CASSYVAGAHTGELFF.

The V gene is TRBV29-1, the J gene TRBJ1-1; no clear D. Deletions cut 7 bases from V and 1 base from J, with 13 bases between. There are 13 residues in the CDR3. Germline-derived CDR1 and CDR2 are SQVTM and ANQGSEA. The CDR3 DNA follows: TGCAGCGGGTTGCTGACGTCGAACACTGAAGCTTTCTTT. It is translated as CSGLLTSNTEAFF. The whole variable domain, filled in from reference TRBV29-1 and TRBJ1-1, reads SAVISQKPSRDICQRGTSLTIQCQVDSQVTMMFWYRQQPGQSLTLIATANQGSEATYESGFVIDKFPISRPNLTFSTLTVSNMSPEDSSIYLCSGLLTSNTEAFFGQGTRLTVV.

The chain is built from TRBV27 and TRBJ2-1; tentatively, D is TRBD1 or TRBD2 (6 bases each). Trimming left V 5 bases short and J 1 base short, with 18 bases between. The CDR3 covers 17 residues. The germline V gene encodes CDR1 MNHEY and CDR2 SMNVEV (reference sequence). For the CDR3, the DNA is TGTGCCAGCAGTCCCCGAGGGGGGCCGGGGTCCTACAATGAGCAGTTCTTC. Amino acid sequence: CASSPRGGPGSYNEQFF.

Sample share makes this clone medium-sized (0.01 to 0.1%). The same CDR3 arises from other DNA sequences in this sample as well. The rearrangement links TRBV6-1 to TRBJ2-7; 7 bases are shared with TRBD1. With 1 base clipped from V and 0 bases from J, the junction kept 0 bases outside the gene matches. The CDR3 extends over 14 amino acids. Germline V gene sequence: CDR1 MNHNS, CDR2 SASEGT. The chain's CDR3 is CASSEGDSSYEQYF. DNA for the CDR3: TGTGCCAGCAGTGAAGGGGACAGCTCCTACGAGCAGTACTTC.

The chain has TRBV3-1 (or the pseudogene TRBV3-2) and TRBJ1-1, with 7 nucleotides matching TRBD1. Trimming removed 0 bases from V and 11 bases from J; junction bases left unmatched: 18. This CDR3 is built from 17 residues. Germline loops: CDR1 LGHDT, CDR2 YNNKEL (reference sequence). CDR3 nucleotide sequence: TGTGCCAGCAGCCAAGAGGATGTAAAAAGGGGGCAACAGAAGGCTTTCTTT. Its protein product is CASSQEDVKRGQQKAFF.

This chain joins TRBV19 and TRBJ2-7; 15 nucleotides match TRBD2. Germline V gene data show CDR1 as LNHDA and CDR2 as SQIVND (reference sequence). Trimming cost V 6 bases and J 6 bases; bases outside gene matches: 9. The CDR3 loop spans 16 amino acids. The CDR3 reads CASSIWGLAGGREQYF. The CDR3 nucleotides are TGTGCCAGTAGCATTTGGGGACTAGCGGGGGGACGCGAGCAGTACTTC.

The gene calls are TRBV29-1 and TRBJ2-1; 9 positions agree with TRBD2. The CDR3 covers 12 residues. Germline V lookup: CDR1 SQVTM, CDR2 ANQGSEA. Germline trimming cut 1 base from V and 14 bases from J; bases unmatched to any gene: 6. The chain's CDR3 is CSVEGAAGGEFF. DNA of the CDR3: TGCAGCGTTGAAGGTGCAGCGGGGGGTGAGTTCTTC.

The chain joins TRBV7-8 to TRBJ1-1; D is unclear. Germline V gene lookup returns CDR1 SGHVS and CDR2 FQNEAQ. V shed 6 bases and J shed 1 base, with 12 bases lying between them. The CDR3 is made up of 14 amino acids. The CDR3 region has the DNA TGTGCCAGCAGGGACCCCCGCACGAACACTGAAGCTTTCTTT. Translating gives CASRDPRTNTEAFF.

This chain links TRBV21-1 with TRBJ1-2; the table's D call, TRBD1, has no DNA check behind it. TRBV21-1 is given as a pseudogene. The CDR3 runs to 13 residues. The CDR3 DNA reads TGTGCCAGCGGTGACAGGGGTCTGGTTGGCTACACCTTC. Translation: CASGDRGLVGYTF.